This T cell receptor (beta chain) was recovered during a study of blood T cell repertoires in COVID-19. V was pared by 0 bases and J by 4 bases, with 7 bases of the junction left unmatched. CDR1 LNHDA and CDR2 SQIVND come from the germline V gene (reference sequence). The CDR3 sequence is 17 residues long. This table comes from immunoSEQ multiplex PCR, and its TCRdb copy is limited to in-frame clones, with some not included. The table lists about 15,000 clones, under 95% of them singletons. The source of this sequence is a man in his sixties with active COVID-19. Sequenced sample: peripheral blood. The chain couples TRBV19 to TRBJ1-5; 9 bases fit TRBD1. In nucleotides, the CDR3 is TGTGCCAGTAGTATAGATCGATGGGGACAGGGTAATCAGCCCCAGCATTTT. The encoded protein is CASSIDRWGQGNQPQHF. The variable domain in full, with the rest retrieved from reference TRBV19 and TRBJ1-5, is DGGITQSPKYLFRKEGQNVTLSCEQNLNHDAMYWYRQDPGQGLRLIYYSQIVNDFQKGDIAEGYSVSREKKESFPLTVTSAQKNPTAFYLCASSIDRWGQGNQPQHFGDGTRLSIL.